A single T cell receptor beta chain is shown here with its context. Recruits, aged about 18 to 90 years, lived in about two dozen US areas. This sample is drawn from a study of blood T cell repertoires in COVID-19. Across the study: The origin of the acute and convalescent COVID-19 samples was the United States, Italy and Spain. Sources were T cells, B-cell-depleted T cells, or PBMCs; the material itself was cDNA or gDNA.

Methods used by the authors: Amplifying reference gene primers gave estimates of nucleated cell counts. Assay: immunoSEQ multiplex PCR; the TCRdb copy retains only in-frame clones and omits some. D and trimming were read from the DNA, whereas the V and J calls and clone size are those reported in that table. The repertoire has about 160,000 clones, approximately 90% of them found once; the top ten carry less than 8%. The CDR3 runs to 15 residues. Germline CDR1 reads SGHAT; CDR2 reads FQNNGV. V gave up 6 bases and J gave up 5 bases; unmatched junction bases: 9. The sequenced sample consisted of PBMCs or T cells enriched from blood (not recorded which). This chain joins TRBV11-2 and TRBJ2-2; 7 bases align to TRBD1. This receptor was taken from a woman in her fifties or sixties who had recovered from COVID-19. CDR3 nucleotide sequence: TGTGCCAGCAGAGAACCGGGACAGAGGACCGGGGAGCTGTTTTTT. The encoded protein is CASREPGQRTGELFF.